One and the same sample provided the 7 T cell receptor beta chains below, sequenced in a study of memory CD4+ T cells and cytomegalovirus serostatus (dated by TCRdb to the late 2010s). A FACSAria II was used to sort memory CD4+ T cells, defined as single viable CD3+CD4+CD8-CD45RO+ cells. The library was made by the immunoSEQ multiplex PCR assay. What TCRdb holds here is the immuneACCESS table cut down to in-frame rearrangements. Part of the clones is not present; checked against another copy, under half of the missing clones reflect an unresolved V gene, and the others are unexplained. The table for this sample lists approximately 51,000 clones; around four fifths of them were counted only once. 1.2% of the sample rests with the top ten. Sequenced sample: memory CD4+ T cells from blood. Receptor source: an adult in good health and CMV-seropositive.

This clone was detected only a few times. The CDR3 sequence is CASSLELGSGYTF. The CDR3 nucleotides are TGTGCCAGCAGCTTAGAATTAGGGTCCGGCTACACCTTC. This chain connects TRBV11-1 to TRBJ1-2; no reliable D call. CDR1 is SGHAT and CDR2 is FQDESV in the germline V gene (reference sequence). The CDR3 has 13 residues. V lost 1 base to trimming and J lost 8 bases, with 11 bases between them. The whole variable domain, remainder taken from reference TRBV11-1 and TRBJ1-2, is EAEVAQSPRYKITEKSQAVAFWCDPISGHATLYWYRQILGQGPELLVQFQDESVVDDSQLPKDRFSAERLKGVDSTLKIQPAELGDSAMYLCASSLELGSGYTFGSGTRLTVV.

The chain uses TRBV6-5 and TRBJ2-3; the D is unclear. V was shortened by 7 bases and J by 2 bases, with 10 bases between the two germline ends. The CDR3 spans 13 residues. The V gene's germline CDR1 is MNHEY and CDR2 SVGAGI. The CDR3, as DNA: TGTGCCAGCACCCGGGTTAACACAGATACGCAGTATTTT. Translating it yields CASTRVNTDTQYF.

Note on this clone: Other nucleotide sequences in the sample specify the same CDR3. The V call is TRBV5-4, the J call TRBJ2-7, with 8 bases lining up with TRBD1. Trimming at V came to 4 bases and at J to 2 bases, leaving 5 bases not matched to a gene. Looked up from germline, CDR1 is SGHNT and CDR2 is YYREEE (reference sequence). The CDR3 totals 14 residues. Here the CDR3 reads CASSLDRAAYEQYF. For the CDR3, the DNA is TGTGCCAGCAGCCTGGACAGGGCCGCCTACGAGCAGTACTTC.

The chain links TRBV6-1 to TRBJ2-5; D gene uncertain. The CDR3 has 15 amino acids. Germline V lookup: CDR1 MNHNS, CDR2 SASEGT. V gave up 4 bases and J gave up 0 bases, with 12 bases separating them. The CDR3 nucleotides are TGTGCCAGCAGTGTAACGCAGGACCACCAAGAGACCCAGTACTTC. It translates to CASSVTQDHQETQYF.

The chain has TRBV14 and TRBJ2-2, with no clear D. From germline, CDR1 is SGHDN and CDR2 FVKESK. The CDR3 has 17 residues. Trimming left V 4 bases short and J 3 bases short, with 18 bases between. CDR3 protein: CASSPTLSPRHTGELFF. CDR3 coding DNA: TGTGCCAGCAGCCCCACCCTGAGTCCTAGACACACCGGGGAGCTGTTTTTT.

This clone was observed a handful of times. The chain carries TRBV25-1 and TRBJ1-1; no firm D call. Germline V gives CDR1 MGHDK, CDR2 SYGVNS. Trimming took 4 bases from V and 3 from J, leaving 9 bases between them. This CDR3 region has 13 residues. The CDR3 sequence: CASSVERDTEAFF. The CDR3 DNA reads TGTGCCAGCAGTGTGGAGAGGGACACTGAAGCTTTCTTT. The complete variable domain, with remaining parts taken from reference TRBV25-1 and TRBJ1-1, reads EADIYQTPRYLVIGTGKKITLECSQTMGHDKMYWYQQDPGMELHLIHYSYGVNSTEKGDLSSESTVSRIRTEHFPLTLESARPSHTSQYLCASSVERDTEAFFGQGTRLTVV.

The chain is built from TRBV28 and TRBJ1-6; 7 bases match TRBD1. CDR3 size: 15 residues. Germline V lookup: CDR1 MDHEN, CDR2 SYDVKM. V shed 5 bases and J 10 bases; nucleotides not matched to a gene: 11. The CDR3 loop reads CASSIPPTGESPLHF. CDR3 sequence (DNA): TGTGCCAGCAGTATCCCCCCCACAGGGGAATCACCCCTCCACTTT.